The next 30 T cell receptor beta chains were all read from a single sample in a study of siplizumab effects on memory and regulatory T cells. Sequencing was performed with immunoSEQ multiplex PCR; in TCRdb, only in-frame clones are kept and a portion is missing. Among 98,000 or so clones listed, roughly 93% were seen once. The sequenced material came from Tregs sorted from blood. These TCRs come from a human donor in good health.

The chain uses TRBV5-1 and TRBJ1-6; a possible D gene is TRBD1 (5 bases). Looked up from germline, CDR1 is SGHRS and CDR2 is YFSETQ. V was trimmed by 2 bases and J by 5 bases, leaving 11 bases between them. There are 15 residues in the CDR3. The CDR3 here is CASSFQGPNNSPLHF. The CDR3 region has the DNA TGCGCCAGCAGCTTTCAGGGACCGAATAATTCACCCCTCCACTTT.

The chain uses TRBV6-1 and TRBJ1-2; D gene ambiguous. Germline assignment: CDR1 MNHNS and CDR2 SASEGT. The CDR3 is 14 residues long. The germline V and J ends were trimmed by 3 bases and 4 bases, with 12 bases remaining between them. This CDR3 reads CASSDGRDPYGYTF. The CDR3 DNA sequence: TGTGCCAGCAGTGATGGCAGAGACCCCTATGGCTACACCTTC.

The V gene is TRBV30, the J gene TRBJ2-7; tentative D call: TRBD1 (5 bases). Trimming removed 3 bases at V and 5 bases at J, with 17 bases between. There are 14 residues in the CDR3. Germline V lookup: CDR1 GTSNPN, CDR2 SVGIG (reference sequence). The CDR3 is CAWSPGLLGDEQYF. CDR3 coding DNA: TGTGCCTGGAGCCCAGGGCTTTTGGGTGACGAGCAGTACTTC.

The chain carries TRBV13 and TRBJ1-1; the match to TRBD1 covers 8 bases. Germline V lookup: CDR1 PRHDT, CDR2 FYEKMQ (reference sequence). The J segment lost 7 bases and the V segment lost 5 bases, leaving 6 bases of the junction unmatched. This CDR3 contains 13 residues. The CDR3 spells CASSLPGGIEAFF. The CDR3 DNA reads as TGTGCCAGCAGCCTACCAGGGGGCATTGAAGCTTTCTTT. Drawing the rest from reference TRBV13 and TRBJ1-1, the complete variable domain is AAGVIQSPRHLIKEKRETATLKCYPIPRHDTVYWYQQGPGQDPQFLISFYEKMQSDKGSIPDRFSAQQFSDYHSELNMSSLELGDSALYFCASSLPGGIEAFFGQGTRLTVV.

The rearrangement uses TRBV18 and TRBJ2-1; D not resolved. Germline V gene sequence: CDR1 KGHSH, CDR2 LQKENI. The CDR3 extends over 12 amino acids. V dropped 3 bases and J dropped 7 bases, with 7 bases sitting between them. The CDR3 bases are TGTGCCAGCTCACCGTCGAATAATGAGCAGTTCTTC. This sequence encodes CASSPSNNEQFF.

The chain carries TRBV12-5 and TRBJ2-6, with a weak D call TRBD1 (5 bases). This CDR3 spans 18 amino acids. The germline gives CDR1 LGHNT, CDR2 FRNRAP. V was pared by 5 bases and J by 5 bases, with 22 bases between. CDR3 sequence reads: CASGPNHAGQSRANVLTF. CDR3 DNA: TGTGCTAGTGGTCCGAATCATGCAGGACAAAGTCGGGCCAACGTCCTGACTTTC.

The CDR3 DNA reads as TGTGCCAGCAGCTTGGGGTCCCTGGGGAACACCATATATTTT. Amino acid sequence: CASSLGSLGNTIYF. The genes are TRBV5-6 and TRBJ1-3; D unresolved. Germline V gene sequence: CDR1 SGHDT, CDR2 YYEEEE. Trimming removed 0 bases at V and 7 bases at J, with 11 bases between. This CDR3 has 14 amino acids.

The chain carries TRBV5-6 and TRBJ2-7; D not resolved. Germline V CDR1 and CDR2: SGHDT, YYEEEE. The CDR3 runs 15 residues. Trimming pared 4 bases from V and 0 bases from J, leaving 14 bases between. The CDR3 coding sequence is TGTGCCAGCAGCCGCCGAGAGCTTCCCTCCTACGAGCAGTACTTC. It codes for CASSRRELPSYEQYF.

Only one count was recorded for this clone. The chain combines TRBV5-1 with TRBJ2-7; no definite D call. CDR3 length: 13 residues. Trimming took 0 bases from V and 6 from J, leaving 10 bases between them. Germline loops: CDR1 SGHRS, CDR2 YFSETQ. The CDR3: CASSLASPGEQYF. The CDR3 nucleotides are TGCGCCAGCAGCTTGGCCTCTCCCGGCGAGCAGTACTTC. The whole variable domain, filled in from reference TRBV5-1 and TRBJ2-7, reads KAGVTQTPRYLIKTRGQQVTLSCSPISGHRSVSWYQQTPGQGLQFLFEYFSETQRNKGNFPGRFSGRQFSNSRSEMNVSTLELGDSALYLCASSLASPGEQYFGPGTRLTVT.

This sequence joins TRBV6-1 and TRBJ2-7, with D uncertain. CDR1 is MNHNS, CDR2 SASEGT, per germline. Trimming shortened V by 4 bases and J by 3 bases, and 4 bases separated the two germline ends. The CDR3 spans 11 residues. DNA for the CDR3: TGTGCCAGCAGTGTAGTCTACGAGCAGTACTTC. It translates to CASSVVYEQYF.

The CDR3 nucleotides are TGCGCCAGCAGCCGGACAGGGGATGGCTACACCTTC. Protein: CASSRTGDGYTF. The V gene is TRBV5-1, the J gene TRBJ1-2; 9 bases are a match to TRBD1. The CDR3 has 12 residues. Per the germline V gene, CDR1 is SGHRS and CDR2 is YFSETQ. The V segment lost 4 bases and the J segment 6 bases; nucleotides outside the gene matches: 1.

The rearrangement uses TRBV5-1 and TRBJ2-3; 12 nucleotides align to TRBD2. V was pared by 3 bases and J by 2 bases, with 7 bases of the junction left unmatched. The CDR3 spans 17 residues. Germline V gives CDR1 SGHRS, CDR2 YFSETQ. The CDR3 sequence: CASSWRGLAGFTDTQYF. The CDR3 nucleotides read TGCGCCAGCAGCTGGCGCGGACTAGCGGGATTCACAGATACGCAGTATTTT.

The chain carries TRBV10-3 and TRBJ1-1; no clear D gene. Germline-derived CDR1 and CDR2 are ENHRY and SYGVKD. The CDR3 runs to 15 residues. V lost 6 bases, J lost 10 bases, and 24 bases lay in between. CDR3 sequence: CAIRGRNTWRCRAFF. The CDR3 bases are TGTGCCATCAGGGGGAGAAATACATGGAGGTGCAGAGCTTTCTTT.

The chain joins TRBV12-5 to TRBJ2-6; perhaps TRBD2 as D (5 bases). Germline CDR1 reads LGHNT; CDR2 reads FRNRAP. Trimming shortened V by 1 base and J by 2 bases, and 18 bases separated the two germline ends. There are 19 residues in the CDR3. CDR3 residues: CASGLGTGRPLTGANVLTF. Here the CDR3 DNA reads TGTGCTAGTGGTTTGGGGACTGGACGGCCACTGACTGGGGCCAACGTCCTGACTTTC.

The J gene is TRBJ1-1, the V gene TRBV7-2; maybe TRBD1 (5 bases). The V gene lost 0 bases and the J gene lost 10 bases, with 15 bases spanning the gap. Germline values: CDR1 SGHTA, CDR2 FQGNSA. The CDR3 loop spans 14 amino acids. DNA of the CDR3: TGTGCCAGCAGCTTAGCGCAGTCCCGGACACGAGCTTTCTTT. Protein: CASSLAQSRTRAFF.

The chain is built from TRBV19 and TRBJ1-2; D is unclear. Per germline, CDR1 LNHDA and CDR2 SQIVND (reference sequence). This CDR3 spans 16 amino acids. V was trimmed by 0 bases and J by 8 bases, leaving 19 bases between them. The CDR3 reads CASSIDLWRAIGGYTF. The CDR3 DNA sequence: TGTGCCAGTAGTATAGATCTTTGGCGTGCGATAGGAGGCTACACCTTC.

J is TRBJ2-7 and V is TRBV5-1; no clear D. The CDR3 is made up of 14 amino acids. V shed 0 bases and J shed 0 bases, with 7 bases lying between them. Per the germline V gene, CDR1 is SGHRS and CDR2 is YFSETQ. The CDR3 is CASSLVGRSYEQYF. The CDR3 coding sequence is TGCGCCAGCAGCTTGGTAGGTCGCTCCTACGAGCAGTACTTC.

The rearrangement uses TRBV29-1 and TRBJ1-1; TRBD1 is a possible D gene (6 bases). V was clipped by 6 bases and J by 2 bases, with 13 bases between them. CDR3 length: 13 residues. The germline CDR1 and CDR2 sequences are SQVTM and ANQGSEA. The CDR3 loop is CSVGEQGNTEAFF. The CDR3 DNA sequence: TGCAGCGTGGGTGAACAGGGCAACACTGAAGCTTTCTTT.

The chain uses TRBV9 and TRBJ1-5; D is unresolved. Germline V CDR1 and CDR2: SGDLS, YYNGEE. V lost 0 bases, J lost 5 bases, and 9 bases lay in between. The CDR3 length is 14 residues. Here the CDR3 DNA reads TGTGCCAGCAGCGTAGGGATCGGAGATCAGCCCCAGCATTTT. The encoded protein is CASSVGIGDQPQHF. Complete variable domain (other parts from reference TRBV9 and TRBJ1-5): DSGVTQTPKHLITATGQRVTLRCSPRSGDLSVYWYQQSLDQGLQFLIQYYNGEERAKGNILERFSAQQFPDLHSELNLSSLELGDSALYFCASSVGIGDQPQHFGDGTRLSIL.

The chain employs TRBV29-1 and TRBJ1-1; weak D call: TRBD1 (5 bases). The ends were cut back, 7 bases at V and 4 bases at J, with 10 bases in the middle. Germline values: CDR1 SQVTM, CDR2 ANQGSEA. The CDR3 is 11 residues long. CDR3 residues: CSAGGGTEAFF. The CDR3 DNA follows: TGCAGCGCCGGGGGGGGCACTGAAGCTTTCTTT.

This chain uses TRBV30 with TRBJ1-1; D gene unclear. The CDR3 consists of 12 residues. Trimming pared 2 bases from V and 4 bases from J, leaving 8 bases between. The V gene's germline CDR1 is GTSNPN and CDR2 SVGIG (reference sequence). This chain's CDR3 is CAWSRGITEAFF. The CDR3 DNA follows: TGTGCCTGGAGTCGAGGGATCACTGAAGCTTTCTTT.

The chain carries TRBV4-1 and TRBJ2-1; the D gene could be TRBD1 or TRBD2 (5 bases each). Per germline, CDR1 MGHRA and CDR2 YSYEKL. Trimming left V 0 bases short and J 12 bases short, with 12 bases between. This CDR3 has 13 amino acids. CDR3 region: CASSQDSGTGQFF. In DNA form, the CDR3 reads TGCGCCAGCAGCCAAGATTCCGGGACGGGGCAGTTCTTC.

The chain couples TRBV7-2 to TRBJ2-1; 7 bases map to TRBD2. The junction had 7 bases not matched to a gene; V was cut back by 5 bases and J by 9 bases. Per the germline V gene, CDR1 is SGHTA and CDR2 is FQGNSA. There are 13 residues in the CDR3. The CDR3: CASSPSGVREQFF. CDR3 nucleotide sequence: TGTGCCAGCAGCCCCAGCGGGGTGCGTGAGCAGTTCTTC.

The gene calls are TRBV7-2 and TRBJ1-1; D gene unclear. Germline CDR1 SGHTA, CDR2 FQGNSA. This CDR3 region has 10 residues. V lost 3 bases and J lost 7, with 3 bases in between. The CDR3: CASSFVEAFF. DNA of the CDR3: TGTGCCAGCAGCTTCGTTGAAGCTTTCTTT.

The chain employs TRBV6-6 and TRBJ1-5; unclear D gene. The CDR3 loop spans 13 amino acids. V was pared by 6 bases and J by 5 bases, with 11 bases between. Germline loops: CDR1 MNHNY, CDR2 SVGAGI (reference sequence). Here the CDR3 reads CASRSRGDQPQHF. The CDR3 DNA reads as TGTGCCAGCAGATCTCGGGGAGATCAGCCCCAGCATTTT.

The chain uses TRBV5-1 and TRBJ2-7; D may be TRBD2 (5 bases). This CDR3 is built from 13 residues. The germline CDR1 and CDR2 sequences are SGHRS and YFSETQ. Trimming removed 4 bases from V and 5 bases from J, with 13 bases in between. This CDR3 is CASSRLQLHEQYF. The CDR3 region has the DNA TGCGCCAGCAGCAGACTACAGCTCCACGAGCAGTACTTC.

The chain uses TRBV5-1 and TRBJ2-1; a weak D match, TRBD2 (7 bases). Germline values: CDR1 SGHRS, CDR2 YFSETQ. The CDR3 covers 14 residues. Trimming stripped 5 bases from V and 8 bases from J, with 17 bases between. The CDR3 reads CASRGRGGYDEQFF. The CDR3, as DNA: TGCGCCAGCAGAGGTAGGGGGGGATACGATGAGCAGTTCTTC. The full variable domain, with the rest looked up from reference TRBV5-1 and TRBJ2-1, is KAGVTQTPRYLIKTRGQQVTLSCSPISGHRSVSWYQQTPGQGLQFLFEYFSETQRNKGNFPGRFSGRQFSNSRSEMNVSTLELGDSALYLCASRGRGGYDEQFFGPGTRLTVL.

J is TRBJ1-6 and V is TRBV19; the D gene is possibly TRBD1 (6 bases). The CDR3 extends over 13 amino acids. The V end was cut by 5 bases, the J end by 7 bases, with 9 bases between. Germline values: CDR1 LNHDA, CDR2 SQIVND (reference sequence). This CDR3 reads CASSPTGNSPLHF. The CDR3 bases are TGTGCCAGTAGTCCGACAGGAAATTCACCCCTCCACTTT.

This chain uses TRBV9 with TRBJ1-2; D is ambiguous. Trimming left V 0 bases short and J 2 bases short, with 8 bases between. The CDR3 has 14 residues. Germline V gene data show CDR1 as SGDLS and CDR2 as YYNGEE. CDR3 DNA: TGTGCCAGCAGCGTAGGGTCAAGAAACTATGGCTACACCTTC. It encodes CASSVGSRNYGYTF.

The chain has TRBV5-1 and TRBJ2-1, with D uncertain. There are 15 residues in the CDR3. V shed 4 bases and J shed 2 bases, with 13 bases lying between them. Germline V gene lookup returns CDR1 SGHRS and CDR2 YFSETQ. The chain's CDR3 is CASSAPFDTYNEQFF. DNA of the CDR3: TGCGCCAGCAGCGCCCCTTTCGACACCTACAATGAGCAGTTCTTC. The full variable domain, in which reference TRBV5-1 and TRBJ2-1 provide the parts outside the CDR3, is KAGVTQTPRYLIKTRGQQVTLSCSPISGHRSVSWYQQTPGQGLQFLFEYFSETQRNKGNFPGRFSGRQFSNSRSEMNVSTLELGDSALYLCASSAPFDTYNEQFFGPGTRLTVL.